Listed below are T cell receptor beta chains from one sample, sequenced in a study of T cell responses to AZD1222 COVID-19 vaccine. Data came from immunoSEQ multiplex PCR; TCRdb stores just in-frame clones and leaves some out. This table has 95,000 to 150,000 clones, approximately 85% appearing once. Sequencing was performed on peripheral blood, taken on day 0 of AZD1222 vaccination. The receptor source for this set is an adult in good health. Each CDR3 is given with its conserved first and last residue. The order of the fields is CDR3 DNA, CDR3 protein, V gene, CDR3 length, clone size, J gene, D gene. D genes are given only for firm matches. Expanded clones are given a class, and other clones once, few, many or no size at all.

cdr3_nt: TGTGCCATCAACGGGGGGGAAGGACTATCCTACGAGCAGTACTTC
cdr3_aa: CAINGGEGLSYEQYF
v_call: TRBV10-3
cdr3_length: 15
clone_size: NA
j_call: TRBJ2-7
d_call: TRBD2

cdr3_nt: TGCGCCAGCAGCCAAGATAGCGGGAGAATGATAGATGCGAGGGAGCAGTACTTC
cdr3_aa: CASSQDSGRMIDAREQYF
v_call: TRBV5-1
cdr3_length: 18
clone_size: few
j_call: TRBJ2-7
d_call: TRBD2

cdr3_nt: TGTGCCAGCAGTTTAACCGGGACAGGGGGCGCGGGCAATCAGCCCCAGCATTTT
cdr3_aa: CASSLTGTGGAGNQPQHF
v_call: TRBV7-2
cdr3_length: 18
clone_size: NA
j_call: TRBJ1-5
d_call: TRBD1

cdr3_nt: TGTGCCAGCAGCTTAGATTGGGCTAGCGGGGAGCAGTACTTC
cdr3_aa: CASSLDWASGEQYF
v_call: TRBV11-2
cdr3_length: 14
clone_size: few
j_call: TRBJ2-7
d_call: TRBD2

cdr3_nt: TGTGCCACCTATCCGGGACAGAACCTCAACGAGCAGTACTTC
cdr3_aa: CATYPGQNLNEQYF
v_call: TRBV28
cdr3_length: 14
clone_size: NA
j_call: TRBJ2-7
d_call: TRBD1

cdr3_nt: TGTGCCAGCAGCCCGGGGGAGGATGAGCAGTTCTTC
cdr3_aa: CASSPGEDEQFF
v_call: TRBV21-1
cdr3_length: 12
clone_size: NA
j_call: TRBJ2-1
d_call: NA

cdr3_nt: TGTGCCATCAAACAGGGGATAGAGAGCAATCAGCCCCAGCATTTT
cdr3_aa: CAIKQGIESNQPQHF
v_call: TRBV10-3
cdr3_length: 15
clone_size: NA
j_call: TRBJ1-5
d_call: TRBD1

cdr3_nt: TGTGCCAGCAGCCCACCGTGGGAGGGGATGGGCTATGGCTACACCTTC
cdr3_aa: CASSPPWEGMGYGYTF
v_call: TRBV21-1
cdr3_length: 16
clone_size: NA
j_call: TRBJ1-2
d_call: NA

cdr3_nt: TGTGCCAGCAGCGGGTACTCTGGGGCCAACGTCCTGACTTTC
cdr3_aa: CASSGYSGANVLTF
v_call: TRBV9
cdr3_length: 14
clone_size: NA
j_call: TRBJ2-6
d_call: NA

cdr3_nt: TGTGCCAGCAGCTCCCCGGGACCCTTAGGCTACACCTTC
cdr3_aa: CASSSPGPLGYTF
v_call: TRBV5-6
cdr3_length: 13
clone_size: NA
j_call: TRBJ1-2
d_call: NA

cdr3_nt: TGTGCCAGCAGCACTTGGACAGGGGGCGGGCAGCCCCAGCATTTT
cdr3_aa: CASSTWTGGGQPQHF
v_call: TRBV7-2
cdr3_length: 15
clone_size: NA
j_call: TRBJ1-5
d_call: TRBD1

cdr3_nt: TGTGCCAGCAGCCCTTACCGGACAGACGGAAACACCATATATTTT
cdr3_aa: CASSPYRTDGNTIYF
v_call: TRBV7-3
cdr3_length: 15
clone_size: NA
j_call: TRBJ1-3
d_call: NA

cdr3_nt: TGTGCCAGCAGTCCGGGACAGGGCAACTATGGCTACACCTTC
cdr3_aa: CASSPGQGNYGYTF
v_call: TRBV27
cdr3_length: 14
clone_size: NA
j_call: TRBJ1-2
d_call: TRBD1

cdr3_nt: TGCAGTGCTATGCCTGATGAGCAGTTCTTC
cdr3_aa: CSAMPDEQFF
v_call: TRBV20-1
cdr3_length: 10
clone_size: NA
j_call: TRBJ2-1
d_call: NA

cdr3_nt: TGTGCCAGCAGCTTAAGTGGAGGGGCCCTCTACGAGCAGTACTTC
cdr3_aa: CASSLSGGALYEQYF
v_call: TRBV7-3
cdr3_length: 15
clone_size: NA
j_call: TRBJ2-7
d_call: NA

cdr3_nt: TGTGCCTGGAGGCGTTCGGGGGGCTTTTTCAACTATGGCTACACCTTC
cdr3_aa: CAWRRSGGFFNYGYTF
v_call: TRBV30
cdr3_length: 16
clone_size: NA
j_call: TRBJ1-2
d_call: NA